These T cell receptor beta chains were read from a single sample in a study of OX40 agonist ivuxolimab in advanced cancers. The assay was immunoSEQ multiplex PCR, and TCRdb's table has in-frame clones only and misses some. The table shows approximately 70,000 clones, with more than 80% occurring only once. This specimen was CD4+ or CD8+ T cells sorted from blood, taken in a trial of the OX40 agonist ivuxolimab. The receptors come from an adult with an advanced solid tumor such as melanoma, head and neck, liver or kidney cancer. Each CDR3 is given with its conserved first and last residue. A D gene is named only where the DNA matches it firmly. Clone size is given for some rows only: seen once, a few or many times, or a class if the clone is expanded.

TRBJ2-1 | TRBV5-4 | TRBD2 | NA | CASSPRVAGVAEQFF | TGTGCCAGCAGCCCTCGGGTAGCGGGAGTGGCTGAGCAGTTCTTC
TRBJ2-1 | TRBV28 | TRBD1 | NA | CASSLPGQGVNEQFF | TGTGCCAGCAGCCTACCGGGACAGGGGGTCAATGAGCAGTTCTTC
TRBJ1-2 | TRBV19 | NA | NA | CASSPINYGYTF | TGTGCCAGTAGTCCGATTAACTATGGCTACACCTTC
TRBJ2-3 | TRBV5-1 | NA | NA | CASSQTAPTGTDTQYF | TGCGCCAGCAGCCAGACAGCTCCCACTGGCACAGATACGCAGTATTTT
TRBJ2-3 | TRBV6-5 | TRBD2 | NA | CASSYWGGRRPDTQYF | TGTGCCAGCAGTTACTGGGGCGGGAGAAGACCAGATACGCAGTATTTT
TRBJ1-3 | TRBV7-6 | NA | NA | CASSLYPSGGLSGNTIYF | TGTGCCAGCAGCCTCTACCCCTCGGGGGGACTCTCTGGAAACACCATATATTTT
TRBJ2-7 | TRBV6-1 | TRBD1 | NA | CASSEAGQIYEQYF | TGTGCCAGCAGTGAAGCGGGACAGATCTACGAGCAGTACTTC
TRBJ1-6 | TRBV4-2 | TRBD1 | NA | CASSQPTGGAGSPLHF | TGTGCCAGCAGCCAGCCTACAGGGGGCGCGGGGTCACCCCTCCACTTT
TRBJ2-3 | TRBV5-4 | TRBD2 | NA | CASQPYGSGSSDTQYF | TGTGCCAGCCAACCTTACGGGAGCGGGAGCTCAGATACGCAGTATTTT
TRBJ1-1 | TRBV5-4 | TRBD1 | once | CASSLSGRTGPEAFF | TGCGCCAGCAGCCTTTCAGGGAGGACAGGGCCCGAAGCTTTCTTT
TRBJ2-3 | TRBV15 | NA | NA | CATSRYGTSTDTQYF | TGTGCCACCAGCAGGTACGGGACTAGCACAGATACGCAGTATTTT
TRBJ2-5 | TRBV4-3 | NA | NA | CASSQDFHEGPETQYF | TGCGCCAGCAGCCAAGATTTCCATGAGGGCCCGGAGACCCAGTACTTC
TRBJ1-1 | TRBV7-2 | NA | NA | CASSLAVPGAASNTEAFF | TGTGCCAGCAGCTTAGCAGTTCCAGGGGCCGCTTCGAACACTGAAGCTTTCTTT
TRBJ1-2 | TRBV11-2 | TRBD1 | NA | CASSLGGQEAYGYTF | TGTGCCAGCAGCTTAGGGGGACAGGAGGCCTATGGCTACACCTTC
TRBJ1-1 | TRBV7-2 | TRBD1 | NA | CASSSGQGNTEAFF | TGTGCCAGCAGCTCAGGACAGGGGAACACTGAAGCTTTCTTT
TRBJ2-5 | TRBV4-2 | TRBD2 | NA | CASSRSLEGGTGETQYF | TGTGCCAGCAGCCGAAGTCTGGAGGGAGGGACTGGAGAGACCCAGTACTTC
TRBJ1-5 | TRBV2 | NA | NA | CASSELGGDSNQPQHF | TGTGCCAGCAGTGAACTTGGGGGGGATAGCAATCAGCCCCAGCATTTT
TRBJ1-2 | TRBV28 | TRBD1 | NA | CASENRGSGYTF | TGTGCCAGCGAGAACAGGGGATCGGGCTACACCTTC
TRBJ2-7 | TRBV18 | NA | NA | CASSPISDNYEQYF | TGTGCCAGCTCACCTATTTCAGATAACTACGAGCAGTACTTC
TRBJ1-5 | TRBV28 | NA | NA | CASSLGQTNQPQHF | TGTGCCAGCAGTTTAGGCCAGACGAATCAGCCCCAGCATTTT
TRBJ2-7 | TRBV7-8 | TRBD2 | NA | CASSLSGEYEQYF | TGTGCCAGCAGCTTAAGCGGGGAGTACGAGCAGTACTTC
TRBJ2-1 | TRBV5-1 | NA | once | CASSSGESYNEQFF | TGCGCCAGCAGCTCCGGGGAGTCCTACAATGAGCAGTTCTTC
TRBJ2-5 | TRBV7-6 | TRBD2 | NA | CASSLYASGETQYF | TGTGCCAGCAGCTTATACGCTAGCGGAGAGACCCAGTACTTC
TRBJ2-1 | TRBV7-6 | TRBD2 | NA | CASSGLAGSYNEQFF | TGTGCCAGCAGCGGACTAGCGGGGTCCTACAATGAGCAGTTCTTC
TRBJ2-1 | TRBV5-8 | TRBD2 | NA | CASSRGGGLYNEQFF | TGTGCCAGCAGCCGTGGGGGGGGACTCTACAATGAGCAGTTCTTC
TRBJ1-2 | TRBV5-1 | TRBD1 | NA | CASRGVRTGEDYGYTF | TGCGCCAGCAGAGGGGTCCGGACAGGGGAGGACTATGGCTACACCTTC
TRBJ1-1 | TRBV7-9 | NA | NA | CASSLGGEAFF | TGTGCCAGCAGCTTAGGTGGTGAAGCTTTCTTT
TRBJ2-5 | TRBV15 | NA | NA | CATSRGPGVQETQYF | TGTGCCACCAGCAGGGGGCCGGGGGTCCAAGAGACCCAGTACTTC
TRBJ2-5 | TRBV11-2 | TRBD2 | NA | CASSSRWAGVGQETQYF | TGTGCCAGCAGCAGCCGTTGGGCGGGAGTAGGGCAGGAGACCCAGTACTTC
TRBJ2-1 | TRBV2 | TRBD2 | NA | CASSEGLAGGANEQFF | TGTGCCAGCAGTGAGGGACTAGCGGGAGGTGCCAATGAGCAGTTCTTC
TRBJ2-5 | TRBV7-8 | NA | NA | CASGRAQETQYF | TGTGCCAGCGGAAGAGCCCAAGAGACCCAGTACTTC
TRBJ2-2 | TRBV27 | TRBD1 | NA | CASSSGQGWTGELFF | TGTGCCAGCAGTTCTGGACAGGGATGGACCGGGGAGCTGTTTTTT
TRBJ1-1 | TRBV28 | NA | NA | CASSSRSTEAFF | TGTGCCAGCAGTTCTCGGTCCACTGAAGCTTTCTTT
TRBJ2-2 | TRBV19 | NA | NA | CASSTSGTGELFF | TGTGCCAGTAGTACGTCCGGGACCGGGGAGCTGTTTTTT
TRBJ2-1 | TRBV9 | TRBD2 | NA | CASSLTTSGVYNEQFF | TGTGCCAGCAGCCTCACGACTAGCGGGGTATACAATGAGCAGTTCTTC
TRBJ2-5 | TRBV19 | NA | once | CASSINRHETQYF | TGTGCCAGTAGTATAAATCGGCACGAGACCCAGTACTTC
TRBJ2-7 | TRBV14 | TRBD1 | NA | CASSRPGQGIDEQYF | TGTGCCAGCAGCCGTCCGGGACAGGGTATCGACGAGCAGTACTTC
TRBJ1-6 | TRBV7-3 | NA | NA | CASSLGVSSSPLHF | TGTGCCAGCAGCTTAGGCGTCTCATCTTCACCCCTCCACTTT
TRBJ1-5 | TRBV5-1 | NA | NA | CASSFGSNQPQHF | TGCGCCAGCAGCTTTGGAAGCAATCAGCCCCAGCATTTT
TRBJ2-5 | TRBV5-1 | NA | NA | CASSLDTVQETQYF | TGCGCCAGCAGCTTGGATACTGTCCAAGAGACCCAGTACTTC
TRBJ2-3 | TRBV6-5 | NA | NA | CASSYRDNTDTQYF | TGTGCCAGCAGTTACCGGGACAACACAGATACGCAGTATTTT
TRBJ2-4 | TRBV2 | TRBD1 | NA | CASSEDRVYDIQYF | TGTGCCAGCAGTGAGGACAGGGTATATGACATTCAGTACTTC
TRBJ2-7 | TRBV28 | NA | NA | CASSHAHEQYF | TGTGCCAGCAGCCACGCCCACGAGCAGTACTTC
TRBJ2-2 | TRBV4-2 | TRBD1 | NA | CASSRTGGEGGELFF | TGTGCCAGCAGCCGGACAGGGGGCGAGGGCGGGGAGCTGTTTTTT
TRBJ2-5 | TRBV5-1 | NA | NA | CASSLFGKKQETQYF | TGCGCCAGCAGCTTGTTCGGAAAAAAACAAGAGACCCAGTACTTC
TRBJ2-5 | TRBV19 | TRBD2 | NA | CASSFKGLAGEDGTQYF | TGTGCCAGTAGCTTCAAAGGACTAGCGGGAGAGGATGGGACCCAGTACTTC
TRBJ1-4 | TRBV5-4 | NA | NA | CASSLGGHLSSEKLFF | TGTGCCAGCAGCTTGGGTGGACACCTGTCCAGTGAAAAACTGTTTTTT
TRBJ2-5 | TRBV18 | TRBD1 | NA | CASSRTGPKETQYF | TGTGCCAGCTCTCGGACAGGCCCTAAAGAGACCCAGTACTTC
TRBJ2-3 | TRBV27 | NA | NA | CASSTRDTQYF | TGTGCCAGCAGTACCCGAGATACGCAGTATTTT
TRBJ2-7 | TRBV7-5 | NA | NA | CARSHPRGSHEQYF | TGTGCCAGAAGCCATCCGCGAGGTTCCCACGAGCAGTACTTC
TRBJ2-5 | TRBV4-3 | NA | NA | CASSQFPGLQETQYF | TGCGCCAGCAGCCAGTTTCCGGGTCTTCAAGAGACCCAGTACTTC
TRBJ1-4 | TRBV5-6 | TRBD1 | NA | CASSFFRQGEKLFF | TGTGCCAGCAGCTTTTTCCGACAGGGTGAAAAACTGTTTTTT
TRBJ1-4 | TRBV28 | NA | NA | CASKVGEKLFF | TGTGCCAGCAAAGTGGGGGAAAAACTGTTTTTT